One and the same sample provided the 9 T cell receptor beta chains below, sequenced in a study of blood T cell repertoires in COVID-19. Data came from immunoSEQ multiplex PCR; TCRdb stores just in-frame clones and leaves some out. Here the sample spans approximately 220,000 clones, approximately 80% being singletons. Material: peripheral blood. These receptors were obtained from an older woman with acute or convalescent COVID-19.

The rearrangement uses TRBV6-5 and TRBJ1-6; TRBD1 matches at 9 bases. CDR1 and CDR2 from the germline V gene are MNHEY and SVGAGI. The CDR3 has 13 residues. The V gene end was trimmed by 6 bases and the J gene end by 14 bases; junction bases not matched to a gene: 8. The DNA of the CDR3 is TGTGCCAGCAGCCGGGACAGGGCGAAGACCCTCCACTTT. Protein sequence: CASSRDRAKTLHF.

The chain links TRBV6-2 or TRBV6-3 to TRBJ1-5; 8 positions match TRBD1. Trimming removed 2 bases from V and 0 bases from J; junction bases left unmatched: 12. CDR1 is MNHEY and CDR2 is SVGEGT in the germline V gene. CDR3 length: 19 amino acids. For the CDR3, the DNA is TGTGCCAGCAGTTACACCGGGACAGGTCGATTTTATAGCAATCAGCCCCAGCATTTT. It encodes CASSYTGTGRFYSNQPQHF.

This rearrangement joins TRBV6-2 or TRBV6-3 to TRBJ1-2; a weak D match, TRBD1 (6 bases). The CDR3 spans 14 residues. V was shortened by 5 bases and J by 1 base, with 11 bases between the two germline ends. Germline CDR1 and CDR2: MNHEY and SVGEGT. CDR3 sequence: CASSRTAVNYGYTF. The CDR3 DNA reads as TGTGCCAGCAGTCGGACAGCCGTTAACTATGGCTACACCTTC.

The rearrangement uses TRBV10-1 and TRBJ2-7; 8 nucleotides match TRBD1. V was pared by 1 base and J by 6 bases, with 5 bases of the junction left unmatched. This CDR3 is built from 14 residues. CDR1 and CDR2 (germline): WNHNN, SYGVQD (reference sequence). CDR3 loop: CASSELAGGIEQYF. The CDR3 coding sequence is TGCGCCAGCAGTGAGTTGGCAGGGGGCATCGAGCAGTACTTC.

The V and J genes are TRBV18 and TRBJ2-1, with D perhaps matching TRBD2 (5 bases). Germline CDR1 reads KGHSH; CDR2 reads LQKENI. V was trimmed by 5 bases and J by 7 bases, leaving 15 bases between them. The CDR3 runs 14 residues. The CDR3 DNA is TGTGCCAGCTCAGAAGACTCTACGGGGAATGAGCAGTTCTTC. Translated: CASSEDSTGNEQFF.

The chain is built from TRBV5-8 and TRBJ1-5; the D gene is possibly TRBD1 (6 bases). The CDR3 covers 15 residues. Germline loops: CDR1 SGHTS, CDR2 YDEGEE. The V end was cut by 5 bases, the J end by 0 bases, with 12 bases between. CDR3: CASRSGQNSNQPQHF. Written as DNA, the CDR3 is TGTGCCAGCAGATCTGGACAGAATAGCAATCAGCCCCAGCATTTT.

This sequence joins TRBV4-2 and TRBJ1-1; 7 bases are shared with TRBD1. V trimming: 3 bases; J trimming: 5 bases; junction bases outside the gene matches: 3. Germline CDR1 is LGHNA and CDR2 is YNFKEQ. The CDR3 runs 13 residues. As DNA, the CDR3 is TGTGCCAGCAGCCATGCAGGGGGGACTGAAGCTTTCTTT. It codes for CASSHAGGTEAFF.

The chain carries TRBV3-1 (or the pseudogene TRBV3-2) and TRBJ1-3; tentative D call: TRBD1 (5 bases). Looked up from germline, CDR1 is LGHDT and CDR2 is YNNKEL (reference sequence). With 4 bases removed from V and 3 bases from J, the gap between germline ends came to 13 bases. The CDR3 contains 15 residues. DNA of the CDR3: TGTGCCAGCAGCCTAGGCAGGGTGGTTGGAAACACCATATATTTT. Translation gives CASSLGRVVGNTIYF.

This clone turned up a few times. This chain joins TRBV4-3 and TRBJ2-1; 7 nucleotides align to TRBD1. The germline V gene has CDR1 LGHNA and CDR2 YSLEER. Unmatched junction bases numbered 7, after V lost 0 bases and J lost 8 bases. The CDR3 spans 15 residues. The CDR3 here is CASSQEGGAGYEQFF. The CDR3 nucleotides read TGCGCCAGCAGCCAAGAAGGGGGCGCAGGCTATGAGCAGTTCTTC.